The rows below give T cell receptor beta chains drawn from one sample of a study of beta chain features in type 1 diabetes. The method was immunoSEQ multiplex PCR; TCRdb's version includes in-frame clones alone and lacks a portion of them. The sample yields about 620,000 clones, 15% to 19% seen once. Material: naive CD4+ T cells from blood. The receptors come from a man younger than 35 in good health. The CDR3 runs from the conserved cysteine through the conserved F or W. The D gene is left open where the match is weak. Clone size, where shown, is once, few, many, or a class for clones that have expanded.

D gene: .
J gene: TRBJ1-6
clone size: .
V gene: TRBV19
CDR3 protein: CASSIGPPSSYNSPLHF
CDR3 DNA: TGTGCCAGTAGTATAGGGCCCCCGAGCTCCTATAATTCACCCCTCCACTTT

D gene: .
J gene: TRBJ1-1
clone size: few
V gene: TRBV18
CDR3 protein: CASSPPVGGADRGTEAFF
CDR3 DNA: TGTGCCAGCTCACCACCTGTGGGAGGGGCGGATCGTGGCACTGAAGCTTTCTTT

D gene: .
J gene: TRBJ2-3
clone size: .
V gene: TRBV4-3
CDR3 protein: CASSQVPSIASDTQYF
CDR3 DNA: TGCGCCAGCAGCCAAGTCCCTAGCATTGCCTCAGATACGCAGTATTTT

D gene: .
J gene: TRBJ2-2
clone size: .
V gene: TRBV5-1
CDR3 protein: CASSGTTNTGELFF
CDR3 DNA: TGCGCCAGTTCCGGGACGACGAACACCGGGGAGCTGTTTTTT

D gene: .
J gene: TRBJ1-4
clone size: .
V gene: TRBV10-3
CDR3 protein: CAIGPREEGEKLFF
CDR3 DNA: TGTGCCATAGGCCCCAGGGAGGAAGGAGAAAAACTGTTTTTT

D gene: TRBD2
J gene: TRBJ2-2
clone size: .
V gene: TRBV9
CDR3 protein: CASSAHRLAGGTGELFF
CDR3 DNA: TGTGCCAGCAGCGCCCACAGACTAGCGGGAGGCACCGGGGAGCTGTTTTTT

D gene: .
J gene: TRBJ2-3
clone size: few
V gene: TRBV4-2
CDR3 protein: CASSQESGEISTDTQYF
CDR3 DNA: TGTGCCAGCAGCCAAGAGTCGGGAGAGATTAGCACAGATACGCAGTATTTT

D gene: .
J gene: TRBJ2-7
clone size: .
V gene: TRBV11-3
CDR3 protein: CASDPPGRTFLRHFYEQYF
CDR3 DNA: TGTGCCAGCGATCCACCAGGCAGGACTTTCCTCCGACACTTCTACGAGCAGTACTTC

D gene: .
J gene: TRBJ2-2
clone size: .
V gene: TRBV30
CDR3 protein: CAWSSPGLGTPNTGELFF
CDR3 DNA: TGTGCCTGGAGTTCTCCGGGACTCGGAACTCCTAACACCGGGGAGCTGTTTTTT

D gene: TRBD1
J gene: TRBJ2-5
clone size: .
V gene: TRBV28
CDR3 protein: CASSHDRGTKETQYF
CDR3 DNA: TGTGCCAGCAGTCACGACAGGGGAACGAAAGAGACCCAGTACTTC

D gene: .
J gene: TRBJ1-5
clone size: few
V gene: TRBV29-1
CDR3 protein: CSVAQGGQPQHF
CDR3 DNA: TGCAGCGTTGCACAGGGAGGCCAGCCCCAGCATTTT

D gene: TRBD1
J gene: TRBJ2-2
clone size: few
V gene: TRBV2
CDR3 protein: CASSRRRDSITGELFF
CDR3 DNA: TGTGCCAGCAGCAGAAGACGGGACAGTATCACCGGGGAGCTGTTTTTT

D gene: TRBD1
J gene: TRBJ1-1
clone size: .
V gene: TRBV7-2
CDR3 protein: CASSLLTGRTEAFF
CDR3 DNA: TGTGCCAGCAGCTTATTGACAGGGAGGACTGAAGCTTTCTTT

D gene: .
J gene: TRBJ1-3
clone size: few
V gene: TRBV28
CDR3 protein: CASSPSSGNTIYF
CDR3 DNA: TGTGCCAGCAGTCCGTCCTCTGGAAACACCATATATTTT

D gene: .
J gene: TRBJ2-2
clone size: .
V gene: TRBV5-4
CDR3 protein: CASSLAGGPGELFF
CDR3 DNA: TGTGCCAGCAGCTTGGCCGGGGGGCCCGGGGAGCTGTTTTTT

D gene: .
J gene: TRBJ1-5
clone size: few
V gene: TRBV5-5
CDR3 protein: CASSRGAGQPQHF
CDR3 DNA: TGTGCCAGCAGCCGAGGCGCAGGCCAGCCCCAGCATTTT

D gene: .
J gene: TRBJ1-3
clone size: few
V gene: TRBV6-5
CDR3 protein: CASNLNARADTIYF
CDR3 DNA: TGTGCCAGCAATCTCAATGCCCGGGCGGACACCATATATTTT

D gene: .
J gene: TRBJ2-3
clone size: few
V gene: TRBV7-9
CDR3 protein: CASSISRGRGDTQYF
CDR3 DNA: TGTGCCAGCAGCATTAGTAGGGGTCGAGGAGATACGCAGTATTTT

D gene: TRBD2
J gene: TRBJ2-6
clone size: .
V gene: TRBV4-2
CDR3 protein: CASSTVSGGVSGANVLTF
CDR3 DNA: TGTGCCAGCAGCACCGTGAGCGGGGGGGTCTCTGGGGCCAACGTCCTGACTTTC

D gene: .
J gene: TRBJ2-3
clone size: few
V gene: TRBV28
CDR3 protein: CASGSGGWPDTQYF
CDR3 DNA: TGTGCCAGCGGATCGGGGGGCTGGCCAGATACGCAGTATTTT

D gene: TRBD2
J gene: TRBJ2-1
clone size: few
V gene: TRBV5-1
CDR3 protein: CASSPRGGFSYNEQFF
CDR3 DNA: TGCGCCAGCAGCCCCCGGGGGGGGTTCTCCTACAATGAGCAGTTCTTC

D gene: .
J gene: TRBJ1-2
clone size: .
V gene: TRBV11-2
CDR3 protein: CASSLEGHRTATGYGYTF
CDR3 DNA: TGTGCCAGCAGCTTAGAGGGTCACCGGACGGCGACGGGCTATGGCTACACCTTC

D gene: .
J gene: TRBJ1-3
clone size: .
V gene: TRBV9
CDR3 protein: CASRTPGNTIYF
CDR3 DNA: TGTGCCAGCAGGACCCCAGGAAACACCATATATTTT

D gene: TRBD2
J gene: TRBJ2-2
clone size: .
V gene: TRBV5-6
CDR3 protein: CASSLGLEIGELFF
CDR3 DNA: TGTGCCAGCAGCTTAGGACTAGAGATCGGGGAGCTGTTTTTT

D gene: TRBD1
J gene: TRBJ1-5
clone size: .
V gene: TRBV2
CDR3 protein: CASSALGDRGTQPQHF
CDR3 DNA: TGTGCCAGCAGTGCCTTAGGGGACAGAGGAACTCAGCCCCAGCATTTT